Listed here are 12 T cell receptor beta chains from one sample, sequenced in a study of preoperative IRX-2 immunotherapy in early breast cancer. Specified treatment: preoperative locoregional IRX-2 cytokine immunotherapy. Sequencing was performed with immunoSEQ multiplex PCR; in TCRdb, only in-frame clones are kept and a portion is missing. This table holds around 57,000 clones, 94% found once. This specimen was acquired from a patient treated with IRX-2 immunotherapy. Source of these receptors: a human donor with breast cancer.

This clone was observed a single time. The V call is TRBV7-2, the J call TRBJ1-5, with TRBD1 as a possible D gene (6 bases). The V gene lost 7 bases and the J gene lost 0 bases, with 13 bases spanning the gap. The V gene's germline CDR1 is SGHTA and CDR2 FQGNSA. This CDR3 comprises 15 residues. The CDR3 sequence: CASTETGLSNQPQHF. CDR3 nucleotide sequence: TGTGCCAGCACAGAGACAGGACTTAGCAATCAGCCCCAGCATTTT.

This clone was picked up one time. This sequence joins TRBV19 and TRBJ1-1; D is ambiguous. V was cut by 0 bases and J by 0 bases, with 5 bases left in between. The germline gives CDR1 LNHDA, CDR2 SQIVND (reference sequence). The CDR3 is 14 amino acids. The CDR3 DNA reads as TGTGCCAGTAGTATAGATAGGTTGAACACTGAAGCTTTCTTT. It encodes CASSIDRLNTEAFF.

This chain links TRBV29-1 with TRBJ2-5; TRBD1 might be the D (5 bases). The CDR3 runs 12 residues. V lost 2 bases and J 5 bases, leaving 9 bases between the germline ends. Looked up from germline, CDR1 is SQVTM and CDR2 is ANQGSEA. CDR3 nucleotides: TGCAGCGTTGAAAGGGGATTGGAGACCCAGTACTTC. Its translation: CSVERGLETQYF.

This clone was recorded once. This CDR3 is also generated by other DNA sequences in the sample. The chain recombines TRBV11-2 with TRBJ2-4; D perhaps matches TRBD2 (6 bases). The ends were cut back, 1 base at V and 6 bases at J, with 13 bases in the middle. CDR1 SGHAT and CDR2 FQNNGV come from the germline V gene. The length of the CDR3 is 15 residues. The CDR3 loop is CASSLADYKGNIQYF. CDR3 nucleotide sequence: TGTGCCAGCAGCTTAGCGGACTATAAGGGAAACATTCAGTACTTC.

This clone has a single count. V gene TRBV5-1 combines with J gene TRBJ1-2; 7 nucleotides match TRBD1. V gave up 0 bases and J gave up 9 bases; unmatched junction bases: 11. The length of the CDR3 is 15 residues. Germline CDR1 is SGHRS and CDR2 is YFSETQ. Written as DNA, the CDR3 is TGCGCCAGCAGCTTGGGACAGGGAGCGACTAGCCGCTACACCTTC. Protein: CASSLGQGATSRYTF.

CDR3 protein: CASSAFRGNYGYTF. In DNA, the CDR3 is TGTGCCAGCAGCGCATTCAGAGGGAACTATGGCTACACCTTC. The V call is TRBV9, the J call TRBJ1-2; D not certain. CDR3 size: 14 residues. Trimming pared 3 bases from V and 2 bases from J, leaving 11 bases between. CDR1 and CDR2 (germline): SGDLS, YYNGEE.

The chain recombines TRBV7-9 with TRBJ2-7, with a tentative D call TRBD1 (6 bases). Trimming took 3 bases from V and 3 from J, leaving 12 bases between them. The germline CDR1 and CDR2 sequences are SEHNR and FQNEAQ (reference sequence). The CDR3 spans 14 residues. The CDR3 is CASSLGTRIYEQYF. The CDR3 region has the DNA TGTGCCAGCAGCTTGGGGACACGGATCTACGAGCAGTACTTC.

This rearrangement joins TRBV19 to TRBJ1-2; a weak D match, TRBD1 (5 bases). Germline loops: CDR1 LNHDA, CDR2 SQIVND (reference sequence). V lost 6 bases to trimming and J lost 6 bases, with 20 bases between them. This CDR3 is built from 15 residues. CDR3 bases: TGTGCCAGTAGCCTCCGGAGGACATCAGACGATGGCTACACCTTC. As protein: CASSLRRTSDDGYTF.

V and J are TRBV19 and TRBJ2-7, with a possible D match to TRBD1 (6 bases). Per the germline V gene, CDR1 is LNHDA and CDR2 is SQIVND (reference sequence). This CDR3 is 14 amino acids long. V gave up 6 bases and J gave up 2 bases, with 14 bases separating them. CDR3 in DNA: TGTGCCAGTAGCCAATCCCCAGGGGCCTACGAGCAGTACTTC. Amino acids: CASSQSPGAYEQYF.

This chain connects TRBV29-1 to TRBJ2-7, with TRBD2 as a possible D gene (5 bases). V was pared by 5 bases and J by 7 bases, with 15 bases between. CDR1 is SQVTM and CDR2 is ANQGSEA in the germline V gene. The CDR3 covers 12 residues. In DNA, the CDR3 is TGCAGCGTTCTGTTCGGGGTGGGGGAGCAGTACTTC. It specifies CSVLFGVGEQYF.

The J gene is TRBJ1-1, the V gene TRBV29-1, with 7 positions matching TRBD1. Germline values: CDR1 SQVTM, CDR2 ANQGSEA. This CDR3 region has 13 residues. Trimming took 3 bases from V and 2 from J; bases not matched to a gene: 3. CDR3 nucleotides: TGCAGCGTTGATGGGACAGCCAACACTGAAGCTTTCTTT. It codes for CSVDGTANTEAFF.

The genes are TRBV5-1 and TRBJ2-1, with 11 bases identical to TRBD2. CDR1 is SGHRS and CDR2 is YFSETQ in the germline V gene. CDR3 length: 16 amino acids. The V gene end was trimmed by 4 bases and the J gene end by 9 bases; junction bases not matched to a gene: 12. The CDR3 coding sequence is TGCGCCAGCAGCGTTGGAGTAGCGGGGGGGCTGAGTGAGCAGTTCTTC. This gives the protein CASSVGVAGGLSEQFF.